This T cell receptor beta chain came from a study of identifying expanded T cells in peripheral blood. Study-wide results and limits: Over around two and four weeks, about 16 and 19 clones changed, versus around 1.1 between replicates. Clone count variance between two-week samples rose with total template count.

With respect to this clone: What it binds is unknown.

Using immunoSEQ multiplex PCR, the repertoire was profiled, and TCRdb retains in-frame clones only, with some absent. The sample shows under 150,000 clones, 86% of them seen only once. During the collection period, no donor immune events like infections were recorded. Trimming took off 2 bases at V and 6 bases at J, with 10 bases between the two ends. Per the germline V gene, CDR1 is MDHEN and CDR2 is SYDVKM. The CDR3 is made up of 14 amino acids. This TCR was recovered from a person between 18 and 70 years old in good health. The V gene is TRBV28, the J gene TRBJ1-4; a weak D match, TRBD1 (5 bases). Sequenced sample: blood. CDR3 DNA sequence: TGTGCCAGCAGTTTAGGGGGAGGGGATGAAAAACTGTTTTTT. Amino acid sequence: CASSLGGGDEKLFF.